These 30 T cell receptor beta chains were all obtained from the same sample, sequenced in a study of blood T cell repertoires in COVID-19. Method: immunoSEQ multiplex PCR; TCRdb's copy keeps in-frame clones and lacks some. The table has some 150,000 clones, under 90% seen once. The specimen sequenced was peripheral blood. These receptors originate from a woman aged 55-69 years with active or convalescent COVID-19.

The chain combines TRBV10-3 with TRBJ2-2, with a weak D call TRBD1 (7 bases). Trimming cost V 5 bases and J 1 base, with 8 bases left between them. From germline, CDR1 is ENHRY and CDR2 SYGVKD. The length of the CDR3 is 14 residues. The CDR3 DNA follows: TGTGCCATCAGTCAGGGGGGGAACACCGGGGAGCTGTTTTTT. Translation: CAISQGGNTGELFF.

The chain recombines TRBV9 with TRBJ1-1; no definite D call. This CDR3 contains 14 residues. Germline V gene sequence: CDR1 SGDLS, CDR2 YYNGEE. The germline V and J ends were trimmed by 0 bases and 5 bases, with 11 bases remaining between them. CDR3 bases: TGTGCCAGCAGCGTAGGTGGAGGGAGAACTGAAGCTTTCTTT. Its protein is CASSVGGGRTEAFF.

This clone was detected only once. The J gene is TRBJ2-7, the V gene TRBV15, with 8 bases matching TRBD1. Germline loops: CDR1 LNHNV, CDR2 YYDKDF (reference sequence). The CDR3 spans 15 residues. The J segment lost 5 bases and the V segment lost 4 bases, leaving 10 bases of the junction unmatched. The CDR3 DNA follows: TGTGCCACCAGCACTGGACAGGGCAGTCCCCACGAGCAGTACTTC. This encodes CATSTGQGSPHEQYF.

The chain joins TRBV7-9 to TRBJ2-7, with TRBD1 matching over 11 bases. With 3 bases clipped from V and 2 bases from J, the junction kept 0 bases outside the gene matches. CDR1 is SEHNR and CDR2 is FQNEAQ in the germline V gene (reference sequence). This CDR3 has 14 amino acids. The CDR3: CASSLDRGPYEQYV. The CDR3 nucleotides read TGTGCCAGCAGCTTGGACAGGGGGCCCTACGAGCAGTACGTC.

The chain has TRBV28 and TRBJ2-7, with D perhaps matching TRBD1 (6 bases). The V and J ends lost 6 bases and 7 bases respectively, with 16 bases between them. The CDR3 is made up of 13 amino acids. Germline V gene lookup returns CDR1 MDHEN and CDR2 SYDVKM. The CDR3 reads CASRIKQGREQYF. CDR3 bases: TGTGCCAGCAGAATTAAACAGGGTAGGGAGCAGTACTTC.

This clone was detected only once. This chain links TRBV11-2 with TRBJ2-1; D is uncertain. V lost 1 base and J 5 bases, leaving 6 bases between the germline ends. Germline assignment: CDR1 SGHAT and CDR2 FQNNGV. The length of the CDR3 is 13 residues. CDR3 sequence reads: CASSLARNNEQFF. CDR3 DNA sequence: TGTGCCAGCAGCTTAGCCAGAAACAATGAGCAGTTCTTC.

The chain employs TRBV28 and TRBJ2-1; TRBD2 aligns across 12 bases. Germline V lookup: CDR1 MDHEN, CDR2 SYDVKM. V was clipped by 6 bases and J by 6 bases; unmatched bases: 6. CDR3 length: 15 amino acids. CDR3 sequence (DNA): TGTGCCAGCAGACTGGGGGGACTAGCGGGCAATGAGCAGTTCTTC. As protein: CASRLGGLAGNEQFF.

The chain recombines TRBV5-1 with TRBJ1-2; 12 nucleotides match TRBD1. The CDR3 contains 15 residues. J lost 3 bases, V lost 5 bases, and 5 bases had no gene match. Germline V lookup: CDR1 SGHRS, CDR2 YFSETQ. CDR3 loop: CASREGQGAYYGYTF. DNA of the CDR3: TGCGCCAGCAGGGAGGGACAGGGGGCCTACTATGGCTACACCTTC.

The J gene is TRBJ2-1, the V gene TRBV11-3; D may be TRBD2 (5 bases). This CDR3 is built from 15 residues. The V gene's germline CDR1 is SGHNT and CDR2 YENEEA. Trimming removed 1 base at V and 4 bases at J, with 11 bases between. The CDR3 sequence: CASSLGGSAYNEQFF. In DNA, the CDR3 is TGTGCCAGCAGCTTAGGAGGGTCCGCTTACAATGAGCAGTTCTTC. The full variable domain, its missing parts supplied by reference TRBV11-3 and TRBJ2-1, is EAGVVQSPRYKIIEKKQPVAFWCNPISGHNTLYWYLQNLGQGPELLIRYENEEAVDDSQLPKDRFSAERLKGVDSTLKIQPAELGDSAVYLCASSLGGSAYNEQFFGPGTRLTVL.

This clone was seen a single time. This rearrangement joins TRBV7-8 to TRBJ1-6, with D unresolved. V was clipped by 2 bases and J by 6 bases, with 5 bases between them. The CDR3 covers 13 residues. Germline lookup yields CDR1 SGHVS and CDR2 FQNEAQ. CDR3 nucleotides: TGTGCCAGCAGCTTAAATAGTAATTCACCCCTCCACTTT. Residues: CASSLNSNSPLHF.

Here the CDR3 reads CASNGQGVAEAFF. As DNA, the CDR3 is TGTGCCAGCAACGGACAGGGGGTCGCTGAAGCTTTCTTT. This chain links TRBV2 with TRBJ1-1; TRBD1 aligns across 10 bases. Trimming removed 7 bases from V and 6 bases from J; junction bases left unmatched: 5. CDR3 size: 13 residues. Germline CDR1 is SNHLY and CDR2 is FYNNEI. Full variable domain (remainder filled in from reference TRBV2 and TRBJ1-1): EPEVTQTPSHQVTQMGQEVILRCVPISNHLYFYWYRQILGQKVEFLVSFYNNEISEKSEIFDDQFSVERPDGSNFTLKIRSTKLEDSAMYFCASNGQGVAEAFFGQGTRLTVV.

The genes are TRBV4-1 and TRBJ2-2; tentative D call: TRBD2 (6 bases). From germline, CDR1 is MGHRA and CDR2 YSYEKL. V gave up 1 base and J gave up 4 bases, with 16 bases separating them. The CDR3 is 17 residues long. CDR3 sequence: CASSQVQNRAGTGELFF. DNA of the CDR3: TGCGCCAGCAGCCAAGTACAGAACAGAGCGGGCACCGGGGAGCTGTTTTTT.

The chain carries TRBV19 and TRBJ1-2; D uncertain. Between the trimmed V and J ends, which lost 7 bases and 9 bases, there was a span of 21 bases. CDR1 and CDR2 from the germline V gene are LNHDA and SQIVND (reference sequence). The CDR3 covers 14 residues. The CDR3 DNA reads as TGTGCCAGTACCCCTTCCGCAGGACGGGATAGCTACACCTTC. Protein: CASTPSAGRDSYTF.

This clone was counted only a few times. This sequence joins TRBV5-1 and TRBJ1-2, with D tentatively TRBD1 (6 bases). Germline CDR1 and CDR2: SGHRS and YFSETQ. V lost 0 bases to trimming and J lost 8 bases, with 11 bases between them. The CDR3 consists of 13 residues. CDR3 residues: CASSLGAGEGYTF. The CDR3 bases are TGCGCCAGCAGCTTGGGGGCAGGGGAAGGCTACACCTTC.

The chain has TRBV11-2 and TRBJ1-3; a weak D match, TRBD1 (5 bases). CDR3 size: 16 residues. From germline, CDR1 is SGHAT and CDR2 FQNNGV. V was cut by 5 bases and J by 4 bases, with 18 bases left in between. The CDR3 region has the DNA TGTGCCAGCAGCGTTGATCATCAGGGAAGGGGAAACACCATATATTTT. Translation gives CASSVDHQGRGNTIYF.

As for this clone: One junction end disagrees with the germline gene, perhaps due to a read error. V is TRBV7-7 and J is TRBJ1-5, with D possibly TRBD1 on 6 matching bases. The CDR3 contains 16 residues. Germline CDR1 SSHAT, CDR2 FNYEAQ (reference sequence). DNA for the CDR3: TGTGCTAGCAGCTTAGAGGACAGAGGAAGCAATCAGCCCCAGCATTTT. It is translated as CASSLEDRGSNQPQHF.

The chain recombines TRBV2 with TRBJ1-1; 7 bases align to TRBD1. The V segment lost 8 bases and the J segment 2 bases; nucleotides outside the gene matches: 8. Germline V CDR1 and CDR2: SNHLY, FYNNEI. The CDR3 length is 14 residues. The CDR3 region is CASGLGQLNTEAFF. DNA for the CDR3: TGTGCCAGCGGCCTGGGACAGCTTAACACTGAAGCTTTCTTT.

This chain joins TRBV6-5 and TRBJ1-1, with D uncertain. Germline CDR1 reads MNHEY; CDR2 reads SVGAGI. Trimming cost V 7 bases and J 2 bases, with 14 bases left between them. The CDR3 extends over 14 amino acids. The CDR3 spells CASNPGWTNTEAFF. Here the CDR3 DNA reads TGTGCCAGCAACCCGGGTTGGACTAACACTGAAGCTTTCTTT.

The CDR3 DNA sequence: TGTGCCAGTAGTGCAGGAATGAACACTGAAGCTTTCTTT. Amino acids: CASSAGMNTEAFF. The rearrangement links TRBV19 to TRBJ1-1; D is unresolved. CDR1 is LNHDA, CDR2 SQIVND, per germline (reference sequence). This CDR3 comprises 13 residues. Trimming took 5 bases from V and 0 from J, leaving 7 bases between them.

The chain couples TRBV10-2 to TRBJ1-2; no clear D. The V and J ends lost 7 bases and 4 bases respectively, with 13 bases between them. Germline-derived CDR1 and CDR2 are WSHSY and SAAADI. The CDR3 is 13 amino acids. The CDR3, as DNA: TGCGCCAGCACCCCGTCAGCGAGCTATGGCTACACCTTC. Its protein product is CASTPSASYGYTF.

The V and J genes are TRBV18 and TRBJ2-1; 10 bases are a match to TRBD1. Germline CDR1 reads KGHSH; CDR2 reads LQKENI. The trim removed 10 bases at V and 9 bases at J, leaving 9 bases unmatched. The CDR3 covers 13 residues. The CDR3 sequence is CATVRDRGGEQFF. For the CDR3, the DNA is TGTGCCACCGTCCGGGACAGGGGTGGTGAGCAGTTCTTC. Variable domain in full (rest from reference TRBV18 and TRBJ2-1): NAGVMQNPRHLVRRRGQEARLRCSPMKGHSHVYWYRQLPEEGLKFMVYLQKENIIDESGMPKERFSAEFPKEGPSILRIQQVVRGDSAAYFCATVRDRGGEQFFGPGTRLTVL.

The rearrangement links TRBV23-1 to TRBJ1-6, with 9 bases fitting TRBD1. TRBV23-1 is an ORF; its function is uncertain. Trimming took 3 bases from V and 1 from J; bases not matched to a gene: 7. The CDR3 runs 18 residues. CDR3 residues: CASSHSPGQGSYNSPLHF. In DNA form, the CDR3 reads TGCGCCAGCAGTCACTCCCCGGGACAGGGATCCTATAATTCACCCCTCCACTTT.

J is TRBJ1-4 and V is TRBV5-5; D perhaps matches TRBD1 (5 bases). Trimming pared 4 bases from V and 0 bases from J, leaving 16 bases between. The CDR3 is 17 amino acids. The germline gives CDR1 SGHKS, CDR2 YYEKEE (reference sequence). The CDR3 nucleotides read TGTGCCAGCAGCCCGAGGCCGGAAGGGGCAACTAATGAAAAACTGTTTTTT. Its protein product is CASSPRPEGATNEKLFF.

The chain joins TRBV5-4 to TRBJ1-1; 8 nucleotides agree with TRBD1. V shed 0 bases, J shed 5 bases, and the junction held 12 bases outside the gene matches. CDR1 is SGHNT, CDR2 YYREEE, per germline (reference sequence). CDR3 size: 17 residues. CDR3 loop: CASSLGGPGQGGTEAFF. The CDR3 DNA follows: TGTGCCAGCAGCTTGGGGGGCCCTGGACAGGGTGGGACTGAAGCTTTCTTT.

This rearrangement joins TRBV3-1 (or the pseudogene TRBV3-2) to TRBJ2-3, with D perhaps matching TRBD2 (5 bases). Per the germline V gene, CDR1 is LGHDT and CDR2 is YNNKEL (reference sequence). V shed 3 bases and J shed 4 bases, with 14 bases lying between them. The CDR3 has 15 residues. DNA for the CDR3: TGTGCCAGCAGCCAGGGGTCGGGATCCGCAGATACGCAGTATTTT. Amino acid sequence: CASSQGSGSADTQYF.

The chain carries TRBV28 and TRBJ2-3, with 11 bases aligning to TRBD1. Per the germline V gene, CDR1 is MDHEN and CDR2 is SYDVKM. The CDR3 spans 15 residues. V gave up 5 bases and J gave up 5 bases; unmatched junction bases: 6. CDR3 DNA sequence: TGTGCCAGCAGTGGCCGGGACAGGGGGGGAGATACGCAGTATTTT. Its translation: CASSGRDRGGDTQYF. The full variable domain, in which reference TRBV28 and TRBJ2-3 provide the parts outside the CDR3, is DVKVTQSSRYLVKRTGEKVFLECVQDMDHENMFWYRQDPGLGLRLIYFSYDVKMKEKGDIPEGYSVSREKKERFSLILESASTNQTSMYLCASSGRDRGGDTQYFGPGTRLTVL.

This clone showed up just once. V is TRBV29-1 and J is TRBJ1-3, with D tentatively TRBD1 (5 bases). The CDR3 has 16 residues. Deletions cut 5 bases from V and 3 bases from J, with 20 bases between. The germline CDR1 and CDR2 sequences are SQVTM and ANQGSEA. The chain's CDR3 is CSVSAAAGLLGNTIYF. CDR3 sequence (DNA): TGCAGCGTTAGCGCGGCGGCAGGGCTCCTTGGAAACACCATATATTTT.

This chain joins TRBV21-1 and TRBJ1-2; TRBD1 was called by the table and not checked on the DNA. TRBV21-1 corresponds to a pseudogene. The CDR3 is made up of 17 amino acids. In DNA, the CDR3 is TGTGCCAGCAGCAAATTTGGAACTAAGACAGGTCGGTATGGCTACACCTTC. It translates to CASSKFGTKTGRYGYTF.

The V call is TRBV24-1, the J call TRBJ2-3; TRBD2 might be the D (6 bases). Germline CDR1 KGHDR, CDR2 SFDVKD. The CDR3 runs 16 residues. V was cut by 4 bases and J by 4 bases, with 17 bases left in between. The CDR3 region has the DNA TGTGCCACCAGTGACTGGGATGGCGGGACCGCAGATACGCAGTATTTT. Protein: CATSDWDGGTADTQYF.

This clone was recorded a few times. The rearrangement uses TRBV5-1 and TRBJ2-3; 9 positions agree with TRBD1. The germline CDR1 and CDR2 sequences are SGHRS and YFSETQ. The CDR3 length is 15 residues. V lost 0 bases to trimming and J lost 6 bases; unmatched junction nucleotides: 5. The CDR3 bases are TGCGCCAGCAGCTTGGTGGGACAGGGTGGCGATACGCAGTATTTT. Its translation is CASSLVGQGGDTQYF.